This note documents a single T cell receptor (beta chain) sequence. At one end the junction does not follow the germline gene, possibly because of a read error. The data derive from a study of T cells in Graves' hyperthyroidism and ophthalmopathy. Study-wide context: Specimen type is peripheral blood, collected at initial diagnosis prior to any treatment.

Hyperthyroidism of Graves' type that showed no ophthalmopathy progression within 18 months was stable. The authors obtained PBMCs from 10 ml of fresh peripheral blood. The CDR3 sequence is 15 residues long. CDR1 is SSHAT and CDR2 is FNYEAQ in the germline V gene (reference sequence). Regions amplified from RNA transcripts were the TCR beta CDR3 regions. The HTBI primer set drove a first-round RT-PCR of the TCR CDR3. TCRdb redid the calling of the multiplex PCR reads with MiXCR, one entry per CDR3 protein. The sample lists hundreds of thousands of distinct CDR3 sequences, over 35% occurring once. The chain uses TRBV7-7 and TRBJ2-7; 9 nucleotides agree with TRBD1. Sequenced sample: blood. The source is a young man with Graves' hyperthyroidism. The CDR3 is CASSLEVGQGYEQYF. The CDR3 region has the DNA TGTGCTAGCAGCTTAGAGGTGGGACAGGGCTACGAGCAGTACTTC.